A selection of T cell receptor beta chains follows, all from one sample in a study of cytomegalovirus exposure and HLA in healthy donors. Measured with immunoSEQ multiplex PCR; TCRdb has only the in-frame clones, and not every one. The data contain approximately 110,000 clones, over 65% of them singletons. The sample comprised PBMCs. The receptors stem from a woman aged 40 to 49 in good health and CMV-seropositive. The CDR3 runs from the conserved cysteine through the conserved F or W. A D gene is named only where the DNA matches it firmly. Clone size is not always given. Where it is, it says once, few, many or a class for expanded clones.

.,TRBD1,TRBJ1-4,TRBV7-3,CASSVTGGHNEKLFF,TGTGCCAGCAGCGTCACAGGGGGTCATAATGAAAAACTGTTTTTT
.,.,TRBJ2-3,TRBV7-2,CASSLEGASTDTQYF,TGTGCCAGCAGCTTGGAGGGGGCTAGCACAGATACGCAGTATTTT
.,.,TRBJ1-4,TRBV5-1,CASSLAGRASTNEKLFF,TGCGCCAGCAGCTTGGCCGGGAGGGCTTCAACTAATGAAAAACTGTTTTTT
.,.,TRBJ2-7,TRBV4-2,CASSQPEVLGDYEQYF,TGTGCCAGCAGCCAACCTGAGGTTTTAGGGGATTACGAGCAGTACTTC
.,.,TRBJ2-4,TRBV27,CASRRLVENIQYF,TGTGCCAGCAGGCGACTAGTTGAAAACATTCAGTACTTC
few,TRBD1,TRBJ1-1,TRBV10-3,CAISRQGQGTEAFF,TGTGCCATCAGTCGACAGGGGCAAGGAACTGAAGCTTTCTTT
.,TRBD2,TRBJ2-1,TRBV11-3,CASSLVAGRGDEQFF,TGTGCCAGCAGCTTAGTGGCGGGGAGGGGCGATGAGCAGTTCTTC
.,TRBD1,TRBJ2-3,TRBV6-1,CASRRTGGTDTQYF,TGTGCCAGCAGGAGGACAGGGGGCACAGATACGCAGTATTTT
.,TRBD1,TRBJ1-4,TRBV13,CASSLKGAIGSTNEKLFF,TGTGCCAGCAGCTTAAAGGGGGCGATTGGTTCAACTAATGAAAAACTGTTTTTT
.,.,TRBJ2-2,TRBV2,CASMGRKGGYTNTGELFF,TGTGCCAGCATGGGAAGAAAAGGAGGTTATACGAACACCGGGGAGCTGTTTTTT
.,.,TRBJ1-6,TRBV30,CAINRGQTNINSPLHF,TGTGCCATCAATAGAGGACAGACAAACATAAATTCACCCCTCCACTTT
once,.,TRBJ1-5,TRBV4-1,CASSQGQGPRGPQHF,TGCGCCAGCAGCCAAGGGCAGGGGCCTCGGGGGCCCCAGCATTTT
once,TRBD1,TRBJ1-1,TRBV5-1,CASRSDRDLNTEAFF,TGCGCCAGCAGATCAGACAGGGATTTGAACACTGAAGCTTTCTTT
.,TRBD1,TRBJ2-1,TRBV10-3,CAISGDSNEQFF,TGTGCCATCAGTGGGGACAGCAATGAGCAGTTCTTC
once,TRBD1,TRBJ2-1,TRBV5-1,CASAPLGTGGYNEQFF,TGCGCCAGCGCGCCCCTCGGGACAGGGGGTTACAATGAGCAGTTCTTC
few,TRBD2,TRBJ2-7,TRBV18,CASSPTSPGEQYF,TGTGCCAGCTCACCGACTAGCCCGGGCGAGCAGTACTTC
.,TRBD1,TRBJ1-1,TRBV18,CASSSSGTGTGTEAFF,TGTGCCAGCTCATCGAGCGGGACAGGGACGGGAACTGAAGCTTTCTTT
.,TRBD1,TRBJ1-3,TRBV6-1,CATQLRDRLGNTIYF,TGTGCCACTCAACTCCGGGACAGATTAGGAAACACCATATATTTT
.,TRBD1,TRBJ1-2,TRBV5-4,CASSTGTVVNYGYTF,TGTGCCAGCAGCACCGGGACAGTCGTGAACTATGGCTACACCTTC
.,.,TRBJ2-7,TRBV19,CASSGQSSYEQYF,TGTGCCAGTAGTGGGCAGAGCTCCTACGAGCAGTACTTC
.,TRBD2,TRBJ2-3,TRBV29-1,CSVLSGGLVGTQYF,TGCAGCGTCCTTTCGGGGGGACTAGTAGGTACGCAGTATTTT
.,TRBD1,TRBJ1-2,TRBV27,CASSNDRVGYTF,TGTGCCAGCAGTAACGACAGGGTTGGCTACACCTTC
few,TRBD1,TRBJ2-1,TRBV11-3,CASSLAGQSYNEQFF,TGTGCCAGCAGCTTAGCGGGACAGAGCTACAATGAGCAGTTCTTC
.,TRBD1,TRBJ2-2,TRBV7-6,CASSMGEGTVGTGELFF,TGTGCCAGCAGCATGGGGGAAGGGACAGTGGGGACCGGGGAGCTGTTTTTT
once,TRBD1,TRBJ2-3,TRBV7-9,CSSSPRTGGTDTQYF,TGTTCCAGCAGCCCTCGGACAGGGGGCACAGATACGCAGTATTTT